This TCR beta chain was profiled in a study of T cells in Graves' hyperthyroidism and ophthalmopathy (dated by TCRdb to the late 2010s). Some background on the complete study: Peripheral blood samples were taken at initial diagnosis, before any treatment was given. A discovery cohort of about 95 patients, 43 with Graves' ophthalmopathy and about 58 with stable Graves' hyperthyroidism, was used to find distinguishing TCR V-J signatures. Whether ophthalmopathy could be predicted prospectively was tested in an independent validation cohort made up of roughly 19 hyperthyroidism patients plus 17 patients who later progressed to ophthalmopathy. For training and testing, the 95 to 100 patients in the discovery cohort were randomly divided in a 7:3 ratio. Thyroid tissue and blood T-cell repertoires from six Graves' hyperthyroidism patients were also compared in the study. After blood sampling, hyperthyroidism patients were treated with methimazole at a starting dose of 30 mg daily, and ophthalmopathy patients were treated with high-dose intravenous methylprednisolone. TCR Vbeta CDR3 sequencing of 130 to 150 peripheral blood samples (more than 40 ophthalmopathy, 70 to 85 hyperthyroidism and approximately 17 progressor patients) is reported in the paper.

A patient counted as having stable Graves' hyperthyroidism if no progression to ophthalmopathy occurred over 18 months of follow-up. The hyperthyroidism patients were between 18 and 65 years old and newly diagnosed, with a disease duration of less than 2 months. Any patient with an uncontrolled infection, another autoimmune disease, pregnancy or lactation was excluded. Diagnoses were established on the basis of clinical symptoms, serum thyroxine and TRAb, thyroid ultrasound, and orbital computed tomography. PBMCs were separated from about 10 ml of fresh peripheral blood using Ficoll-Paque density gradient centrifugation. Trizol reagent was used to extract total RNA, and RNA quality was then checked on an Agilent 2100 Bioanalyzer. The TCR beta CDR3 regions were amplified from the RNA transcripts. The first round of RT-PCR for the TCR CDR3 was performed with the HTBI primer set and the Qiagen OneStep RT-PCR kit. A second multiplex PCR round built the libraries, followed by size selection and purification. Sequencing of the libraries was done on an Illumina HiSeq2000 using paired-end 100 bp reads. Regarding the original processing steps: SOAPnuke was used to process the raw data, throwing out any read that contained adapters or uncalled bases, had a mean Phred below 15, or lacked an exact constant-primer or identifier match. COPE v1.2.5 was used to merge the high-quality paired reads, and each unique nucleotide sequence was defined as a clonotype. MiTCR v1.1 was used to align clonotypes to the IMGT TRBV, TRBD and TRBJ reference segments. Only V-J combinations with frequency above 0.0001, covering about 99% of repertoires, were analysed. The TCS score was defined as F50 (clonal expansion) divided by E x V (chaos), with BLOSUM62-based TCRdist calculated between CDR3 peptides within each V-J. Welch's t-statistics and random forest reduced around 510 V-J features to 13, which were used in a naive Bayes classifier (R e1071). The raw public reads went through TCRdb reprocessing: fastp at Q25, MiXCR clone calling, in-frame beta chains kept. Rows with one shared CDR3 protein collapse into an entry with the most common genes and DNA. None of the V and J calls come from the authors' own analysis; TCRdb made them. In all, the sample holds a few hundred thousand distinct CDR3 sequences, and about 13% of those were seen once. The ten top clones hold around 9.2% of the sample.

Including cysteine and phenylalanine, the CDR3 has 15 amino acids. The entry retains the CDR3 DNA only, 45 bases that are in frame from base 1. CDR1 and CDR2 are drawn from the germline V gene (reference sequence): DFQATT, SNEGSKA. V was cut back by 6 bases and J by 1 base, leaving a gap of 19 bases between them. Overall study results and their limits: In validation, the model predicted progression to ophthalmopathy a median of around six months before onset, with roughly 70% sensitivity and nearly 75% specificity. A 13 V-J signature model separated ophthalmopathy from stable hyperthyroidism, with around 91% sensitivity and about 81% specificity in cross-validation and 80%/75% in testing. Sample size was not statistically predetermined, and blinding of investigators to group allocation was not performed. Most expanded thyroid clonotypes (frequency above 0.001) were also detected in blood, a finding suggesting that blood repertoires may reflect thyroid immune responses.

In its sample, this clonotype was seen a few times. The antigen it binds to is not known. No base quality information exists; no much larger clone differs at one position. The V and J segments used are TRBV20-1 and TRBJ2-7, and possibly TRBD2, on 7 matching bases. Source material: blood. This TCR was recovered from a woman aged 18-35 years with Graves' hyperthyroidism. The sequenced DNA is TGCAGTGCCCAATTGGGGGGGGGCGGTTCCTACGAGCAGTACTTC. Translated, this gives CSAQLGGGGSYEQYF.